The present TCR beta chain was sequenced within a study of T cell responses to AZD1222 COVID-19 vaccine. Germline V CDR1 and CDR2: SGHRS, YFSETQ. With 4 bases removed from V and 4 bases from J, the gap between germline ends came to 11 bases. The CDR3 covers 13 residues. Libraries were prepared by immunoSEQ multiplex PCR; TCRdb keeps only in-frame clonotypes and omits some of them. The sample records about 110,000 clones, about nine tenths being singletons. Regarding this clone: No antigen is known for it.

Study-wide results and limits: Of spike-specific TCRs, nearly half reportedly target regions left unmutated in variants. Only six or seven AZD1222 recipients tested seropositive at baseline.

Sequencing was performed on peripheral blood, taken 28 days after the second AZD1222 dose. V usage is TRBV5-1 and J usage is TRBJ1-2; perhaps TRBD1 as D (6 bases). This receptor was obtained from an adult who received the AZD1222 COVID-19 vaccine. The CDR3 region is CASSGTGSYGYTF. The CDR3 nucleotides read TGCGCCAGCAGCGGAACAGGGAGCTATGGCTACACCTTC. Full variable domain (remainder filled in from reference TRBV5-1 and TRBJ1-2): KAGVTQTPRYLIKTRGQQVTLSCSPISGHRSVSWYQQTPGQGLQFLFEYFSETQRNKGNFPGRFSGRQFSNSRSEMNVSTLELGDSALYLCASSGTGSYGYTFGSGTRLTVV.